The present TCR beta chain was sequenced within a study of blood T cell repertoires in COVID-19. Produced via immunoSEQ multiplex PCR; TCRdb's table is partial and in-frame only. The sample includes some 160,000 clones, around 83% of them seen just once. CDR3 length: 15 amino acids. The V and J ends lost 5 bases and 3 bases respectively, with 13 bases between them. Germline V gene data show CDR1 as SGHTA and CDR2 as FQGNSA. The chain joins TRBV7-2 to TRBJ2-2, with a possible D match to TRBD1 (5 bases). Sequencing was done on a sample of peripheral blood. The TCR comes from a woman between 65 and 79 years old who had recovered from COVID-19. The CDR3 sequence is CASSPSRVDTGELFF. The CDR3 DNA sequence: TGTGCCAGCAGCCCGAGCAGGGTCGACACCGGGGAGCTGTTTTTT.